These 10 T cell receptor beta chains share one sample of origin, sequenced in a study of CD8 T cells in Susac syndrome. A quantity of roughly 0.5 to 1 ug RNA underwent reverse transcription using random hexamers. TCRdb reprocessed the immunoSEQ multiplex PCR reads with MiXCR, giving one entry per CDR3 protein. The repertoire holds 150,000 to 200,000 distinct CDR3 sequences, with around 94% as singletons. Sequences were obtained from CD4+ T cells from PBMCs. The origin of the receptors is a human donor with Susac syndrome.

The rearrangement joins TRBV14 to TRBJ2-5; D possibly uses TRBD1 or TRBD2 (7 bases each). Per the germline V gene, CDR1 is SGHDN and CDR2 is FVKESK. The CDR3 is made up of 15 amino acids. Trimming shortened V by 4 bases and J by 3 bases, and 15 bases separated the two germline ends. The CDR3 DNA sequence: TGTGCCAGCAGCCCGACGGGGGGACAGAAAGAGACCCAGTACTTC. Protein product: CASSPTGGQKETQYF.

DNA for the CDR3: TGCAGAGTGGGGGGGAACACTGAAGCTTTCTTT. The encoded protein is CRVGGNTEAFF. The V gene is TRBV20-1, the J gene TRBJ1-1; possibly TRBD1 for D (5 bases). Germline CDR1 reads DFQATT; CDR2 reads SNEGSKA (reference sequence). CDR3 length: 11 amino acids.

CDR3 nucleotide sequence: TGTGCCAGCAGAGGGGGCCTCTCTTGGGAGCAGTACTTC. Translating gives CASRGGLSWEQYF. The J gene is TRBJ2-7, the V gene TRBV2, with 7 bases identical to TRBD1. The V gene end was trimmed by 6 bases and the J gene end by 7 bases; junction bases not matched to a gene: 9. The CDR3 has 13 residues. The V gene's germline CDR1 is SNHLY and CDR2 FYNNEI.

The chain joins TRBV3-1 to TRBJ2-7, with 10 bases matching TRBD1. The CDR3 spans 17 residues. Losses at the gene ends were 3 bases for V and 6 bases for J; bases not matched to a gene: 14. Germline CDR1 is LGHDT and CDR2 is YNNKEL (reference sequence). CDR3 residues: CASSQDIRDRGPFEQYF. CDR3 bases: TGTGCCAGCAGCCAGGACATCCGGGACAGGGGCCCTTTCGAGCAGTACTTC.

This clonotype was recorded only once. The V gene is TRBV6-5, the J gene TRBJ1-3; 7 bases match TRBD1. Germline assignment: CDR1 MNHEY and CDR2 SVGAGI. J gave up 2 bases and V 4 bases, and 8 bases lay outside the gene matches. CDR3 length: 16 amino acids. CDR3 nucleotides: TGTGCCAGCAGTTTGACAGGGATAAGTACTGGAAACACCATATATTTT. Its translation is CASSLTGISTGNTIYF.

This clonotype appeared once. The chain is built from TRBV7-9 and TRBJ2-1; TRBD2 aligns across 12 bases. The CDR3 extends over 16 amino acids. The J segment lost 2 bases and the V segment lost 4 bases, leaving 3 bases of the junction unmatched. Germline V gene sequence: CDR1 SEHNR, CDR2 FQNEAQ (reference sequence). Here the CDR3 reads CASSSSSGGAYNEQFF. The CDR3 DNA follows: TGTGCCAGCAGCTCCTCTAGCGGGGGGGCCTACAATGAGCAGTTCTTC.

The genes are TRBV15 and TRBJ1-3; a weak D match, TRBD1 (5 bases). The CDR3 extends over 14 amino acids. Germline V gives CDR1 LNHNV, CDR2 YYDKDF (reference sequence). V lost 1 base to trimming and J lost 2 bases, with 6 bases between them. The CDR3 DNA reads TGTGCCACCAGCAGAGGGGGGGCTGGAAACACCATATATTTT. This translates into CATSRGGAGNTIYF.

The chain links TRBV24-1 to TRBJ2-3; 8 bases are a match to TRBD1. V lost 8 bases and J lost 4; bases outside the gene matches: 10. The CDR3 loop spans 15 amino acids. CDR1 is KGHDR, CDR2 SFDVKD, per germline. The CDR3 loop is CATTEDRAAADTQYF. CDR3 sequence (DNA): TGTGCCACCACCGAGGACAGGGCCGCGGCAGATACGCAGTATTTT.

V usage is TRBV14 and J usage is TRBJ2-7; D call uncertain. Per the germline V gene, CDR1 is SGHDN and CDR2 is FVKESK. Trimming left V 2 bases short and J 1 base short, with 9 bases between. The CDR3 is 14 residues long. CDR3 sequence: CASSQIARSYEQYF. The CDR3 DNA is TGTGCCAGCAGCCAAATCGCTAGGTCCTACGAGCAGTACTTC.

This CDR3 is CASSPPQTGADTQYF. In DNA, the CDR3 is TGCGCCAGCAGCCCTCCTCAAACAGGGGCAGATACGCAGTATTTT. J is TRBJ2-3 and V is TRBV5-1, with 7 nucleotides matching TRBD1. With 4 bases clipped from V and 4 bases from J, the junction kept 9 bases outside the gene matches. Germline-derived CDR1 and CDR2 are SGHRS and YFSETQ. The CDR3 has 15 residues.